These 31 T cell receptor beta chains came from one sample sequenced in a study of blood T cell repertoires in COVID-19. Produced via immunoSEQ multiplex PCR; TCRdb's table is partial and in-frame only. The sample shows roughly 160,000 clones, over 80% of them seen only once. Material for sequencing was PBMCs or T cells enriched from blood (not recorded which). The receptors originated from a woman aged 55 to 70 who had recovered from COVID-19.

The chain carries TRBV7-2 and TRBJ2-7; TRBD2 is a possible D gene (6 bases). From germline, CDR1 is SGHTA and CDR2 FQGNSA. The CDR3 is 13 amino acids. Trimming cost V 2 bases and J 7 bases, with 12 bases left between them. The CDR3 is CASSLSAGREQYF. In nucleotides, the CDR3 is TGTGCCAGCAGCTTAAGCGCGGGGCGTGAGCAGTACTTC.

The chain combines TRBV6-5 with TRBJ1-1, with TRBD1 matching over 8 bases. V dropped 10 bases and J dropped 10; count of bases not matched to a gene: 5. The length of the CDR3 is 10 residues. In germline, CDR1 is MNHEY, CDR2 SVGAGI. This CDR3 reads CATYTGGAFF. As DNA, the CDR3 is TGTGCCACCTATACAGGGGGAGCTTTCTTT.

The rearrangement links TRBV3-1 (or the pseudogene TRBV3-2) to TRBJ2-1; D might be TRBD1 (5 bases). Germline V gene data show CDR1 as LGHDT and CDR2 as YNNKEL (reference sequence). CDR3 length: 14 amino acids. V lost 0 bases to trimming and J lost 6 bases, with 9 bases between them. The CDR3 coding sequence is TGTGCCAGCAGCCAAGATTACAGGATCAATGAGCAGTTCTTC. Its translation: CASSQDYRINEQFF.

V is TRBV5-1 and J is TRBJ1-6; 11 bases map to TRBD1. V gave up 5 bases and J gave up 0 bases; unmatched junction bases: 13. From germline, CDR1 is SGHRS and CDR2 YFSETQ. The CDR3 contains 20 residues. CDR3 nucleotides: TGCGCCAGCAGTCCGGGACAGGGGGACCGTTGGAGCTCCTATAATTCACCCCTCCACTTT. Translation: CASSPGQGDRWSSYNSPLHF.

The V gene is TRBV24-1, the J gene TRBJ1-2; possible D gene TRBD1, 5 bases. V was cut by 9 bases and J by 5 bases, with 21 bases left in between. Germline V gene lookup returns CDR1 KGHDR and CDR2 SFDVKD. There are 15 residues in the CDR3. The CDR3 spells CATAGRPLGPYGYTF. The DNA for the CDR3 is TGTGCCACCGCCGGACGACCCCTGGGGCCGTATGGCTACACCTTC.

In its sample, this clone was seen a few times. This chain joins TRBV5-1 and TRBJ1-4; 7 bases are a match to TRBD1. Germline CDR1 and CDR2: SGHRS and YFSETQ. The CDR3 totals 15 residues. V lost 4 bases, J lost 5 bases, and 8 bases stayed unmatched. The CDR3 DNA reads TGCGCCAGCAGCCCCGCCGGGACAGAAAATGAAAAACTGTTTTTT. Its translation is CASSPAGTENEKLFF. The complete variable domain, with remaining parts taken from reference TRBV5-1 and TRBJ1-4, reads KAGVTQTPRYLIKTRGQQVTLSCSPISGHRSVSWYQQTPGQGLQFLFEYFSETQRNKGNFPGRFSGRQFSNSRSEMNVSTLELGDSALYLCASSPAGTENEKLFFGSGTQLSVL.

The CDR3 nucleotides read TGTGCCAGCAGCTTCCTGGACAAGAGCTCTGGGGCCAACGTCCTGACTTTC. It codes for CASSFLDKSSGANVLTF. This sequence joins TRBV5-4 and TRBJ2-6; TRBD1 is a possible D gene (5 bases). Germline V gene lookup returns CDR1 SGHNT and CDR2 YYREEE (reference sequence). This CDR3 spans 17 amino acids. V lost 2 bases and J lost 0, with 12 bases in between.

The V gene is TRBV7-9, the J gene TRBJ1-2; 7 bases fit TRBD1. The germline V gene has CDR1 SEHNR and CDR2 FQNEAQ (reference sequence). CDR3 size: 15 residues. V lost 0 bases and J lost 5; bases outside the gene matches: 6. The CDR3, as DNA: TGTGCCAGCAGCTTAGCGCGACAGGGCGGGTATGGCTACACCTTC. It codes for CASSLARQGGYGYTF. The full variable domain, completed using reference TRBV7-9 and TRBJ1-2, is DTGVSQNPRHKITKRGQNVTFRCDPISEHNRLYWYRQTLGQGPEFLTYFQNEAQLEKSRLLSDRFSAERPKGSFSTLEIQRTEQGDSAMYLCASSLARQGGYGYTFGSGTRLTVV.

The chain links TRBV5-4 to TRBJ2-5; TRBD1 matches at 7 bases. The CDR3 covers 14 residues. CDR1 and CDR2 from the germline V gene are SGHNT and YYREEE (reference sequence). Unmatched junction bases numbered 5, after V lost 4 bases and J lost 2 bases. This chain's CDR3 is CASSRGQYQETQYF. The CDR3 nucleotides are TGTGCCAGCAGCCGGGGACAGTATCAAGAGACCCAGTACTTC.

The CDR3 DNA reads as TGTGCCAGCACCGGGACTAGCGGGGGCAATGAGCAGTTCTTC. Translating gives CASTGTSGGNEQFF. The V and J genes are TRBV5-4 and TRBJ2-1; 14 positions match TRBD2. CDR3 length: 14 amino acids. Trimming took 6 bases from V and 6 from J; bases not matched to a gene: 2. CDR1 and CDR2 (germline): SGHNT, YYREEE (reference sequence).

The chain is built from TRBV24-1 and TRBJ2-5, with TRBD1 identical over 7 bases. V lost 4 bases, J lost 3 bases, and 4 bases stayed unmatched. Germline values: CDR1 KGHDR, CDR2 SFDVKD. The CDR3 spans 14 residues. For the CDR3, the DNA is TGTGCCACCAGTGAGCCCGGGACAGAAGAGACCCAGTACTTC. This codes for CATSEPGTEETQYF.

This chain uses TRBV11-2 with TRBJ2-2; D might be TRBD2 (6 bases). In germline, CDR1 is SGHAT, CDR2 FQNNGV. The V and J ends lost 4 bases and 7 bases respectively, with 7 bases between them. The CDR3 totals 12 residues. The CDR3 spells CASSSGVGELFF. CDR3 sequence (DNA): TGTGCCAGCAGCTCGGGGGTCGGGGAGCTGTTTTTT.

The CDR3 spells CASVPQSSGAKETQYF. The CDR3 coding sequence is TGTGCCAGCGTCCCCCAATCCAGCGGGGCTAAAGAGACCCAGTACTTC. The chain is built from TRBV2 and TRBJ2-5, with 7 positions matching TRBD2. The CDR3 covers 16 residues. The germline gives CDR1 SNHLY, CDR2 FYNNEI. Trimming took 8 bases from V and 3 from J; bases not matched to a gene: 15.

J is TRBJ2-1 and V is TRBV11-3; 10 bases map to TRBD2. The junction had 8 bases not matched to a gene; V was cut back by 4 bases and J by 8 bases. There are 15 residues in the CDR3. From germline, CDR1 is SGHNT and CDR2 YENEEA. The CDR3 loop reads CASSSSGTSDHEQFF. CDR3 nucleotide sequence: TGTGCCAGCAGCTCCTCCGGGACTAGCGACCATGAGCAGTTCTTC.

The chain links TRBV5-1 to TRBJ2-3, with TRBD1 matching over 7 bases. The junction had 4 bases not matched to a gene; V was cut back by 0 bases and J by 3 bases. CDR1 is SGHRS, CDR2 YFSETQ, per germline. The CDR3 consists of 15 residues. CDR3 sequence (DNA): TGCGCCAGCAGCTTGGAGGGGGCGAGAACAGATACGCAGTATTTT. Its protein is CASSLEGARTDTQYF.

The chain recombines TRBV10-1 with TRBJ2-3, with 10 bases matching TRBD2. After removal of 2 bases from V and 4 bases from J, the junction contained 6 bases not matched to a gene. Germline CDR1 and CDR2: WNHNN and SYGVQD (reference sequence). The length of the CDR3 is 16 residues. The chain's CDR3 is CASSERRLAGADTQYF. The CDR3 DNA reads TGCGCCAGCAGTGAGAGGCGGCTAGCGGGAGCAGATACGCAGTATTTT.

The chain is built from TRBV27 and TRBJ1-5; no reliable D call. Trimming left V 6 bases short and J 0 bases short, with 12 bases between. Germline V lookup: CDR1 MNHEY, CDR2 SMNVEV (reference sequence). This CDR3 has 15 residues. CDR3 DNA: TGTGCCAGCAGCCCGGGATCCCTTAGCAATCAGCCCCAGCATTTT. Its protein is CASSPGSLSNQPQHF.

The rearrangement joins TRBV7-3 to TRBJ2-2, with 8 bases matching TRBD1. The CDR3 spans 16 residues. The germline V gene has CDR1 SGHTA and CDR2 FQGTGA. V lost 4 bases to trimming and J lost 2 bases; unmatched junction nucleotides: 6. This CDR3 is CASSSGQAHNTGELFF. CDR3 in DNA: TGTGCCAGCAGCTCGGGACAGGCACATAACACCGGGGAGCTGTTTTTT.

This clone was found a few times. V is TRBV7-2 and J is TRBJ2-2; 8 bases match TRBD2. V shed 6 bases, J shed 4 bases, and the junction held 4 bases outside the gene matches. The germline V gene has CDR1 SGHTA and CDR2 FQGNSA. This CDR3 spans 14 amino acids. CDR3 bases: TGTGCCAGCAGAAAAGCGGGAGTCACCGGGGAGCTGTTTTTT. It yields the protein CASRKAGVTGELFF.

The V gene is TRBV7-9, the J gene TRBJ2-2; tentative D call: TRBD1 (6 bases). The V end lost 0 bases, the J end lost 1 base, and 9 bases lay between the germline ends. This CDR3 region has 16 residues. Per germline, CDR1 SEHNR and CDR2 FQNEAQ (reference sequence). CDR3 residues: CASSLATGWNTGELFF. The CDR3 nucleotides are TGTGCCAGCAGCTTAGCTACAGGGTGGAACACCGGGGAGCTGTTTTTT.

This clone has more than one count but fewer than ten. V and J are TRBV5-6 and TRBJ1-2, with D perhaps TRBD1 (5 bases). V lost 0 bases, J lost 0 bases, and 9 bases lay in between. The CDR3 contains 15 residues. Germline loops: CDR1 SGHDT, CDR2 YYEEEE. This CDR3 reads CASSLDWGANYGYTF. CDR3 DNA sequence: TGTGCCAGCAGCTTGGATTGGGGCGCTAACTATGGCTACACCTTC.

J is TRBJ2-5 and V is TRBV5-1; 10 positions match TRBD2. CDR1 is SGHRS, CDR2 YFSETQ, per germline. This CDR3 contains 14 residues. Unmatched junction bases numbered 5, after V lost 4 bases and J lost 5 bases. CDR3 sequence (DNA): TGCGCCAGCAGCACCGGGACTAGCGTCGAGACCCAGTACTTC. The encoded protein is CASSTGTSVETQYF.

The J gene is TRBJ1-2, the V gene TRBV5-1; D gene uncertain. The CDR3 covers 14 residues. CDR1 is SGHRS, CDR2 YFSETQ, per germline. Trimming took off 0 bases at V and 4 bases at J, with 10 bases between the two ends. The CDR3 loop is CASSLEPGTYGYTF. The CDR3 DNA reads TGCGCCAGCAGCTTGGAACCAGGAACCTATGGCTACACCTTC.

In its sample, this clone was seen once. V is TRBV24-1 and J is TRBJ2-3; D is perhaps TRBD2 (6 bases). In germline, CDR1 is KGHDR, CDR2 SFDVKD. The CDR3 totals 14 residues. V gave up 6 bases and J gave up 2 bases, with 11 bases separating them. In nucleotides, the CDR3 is TGTGCCACCAGTTCATGGGAGGCCACAGATACGCAGTATTTT. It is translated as CATSSWEATDTQYF.

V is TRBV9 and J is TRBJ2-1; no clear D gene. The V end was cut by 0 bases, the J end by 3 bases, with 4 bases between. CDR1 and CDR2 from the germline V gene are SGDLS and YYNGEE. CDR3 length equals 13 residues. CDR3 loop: CASSVGNYNEQFF. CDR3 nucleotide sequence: TGTGCCAGCAGCGTAGGTAACTACAATGAGCAGTTCTTC.

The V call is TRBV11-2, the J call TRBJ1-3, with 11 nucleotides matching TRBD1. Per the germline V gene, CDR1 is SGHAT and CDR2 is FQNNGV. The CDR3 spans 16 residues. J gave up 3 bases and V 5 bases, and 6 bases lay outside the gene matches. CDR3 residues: CASSLLGQGVGNTIYF. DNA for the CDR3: TGTGCCAGCAGCCTCCTGGGACAGGGGGTTGGAAACACCATATATTTT.

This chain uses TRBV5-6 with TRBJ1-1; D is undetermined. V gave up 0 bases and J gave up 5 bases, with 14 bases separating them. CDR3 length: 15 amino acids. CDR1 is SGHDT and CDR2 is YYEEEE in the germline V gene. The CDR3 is CASSLGRGRETEAFF. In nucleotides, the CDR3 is TGTGCCAGCAGCTTGGGTCGGGGTAGGGAGACTGAAGCTTTCTTT.

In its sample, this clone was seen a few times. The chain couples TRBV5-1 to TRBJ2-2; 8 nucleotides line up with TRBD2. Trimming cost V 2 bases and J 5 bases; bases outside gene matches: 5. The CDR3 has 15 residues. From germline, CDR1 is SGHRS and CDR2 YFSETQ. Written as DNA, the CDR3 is TGCGCCAGCAGCTTCCAGCGGGGGTGGACCGGGGAGCTGTTTTTT. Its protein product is CASSFQRGWTGELFF.

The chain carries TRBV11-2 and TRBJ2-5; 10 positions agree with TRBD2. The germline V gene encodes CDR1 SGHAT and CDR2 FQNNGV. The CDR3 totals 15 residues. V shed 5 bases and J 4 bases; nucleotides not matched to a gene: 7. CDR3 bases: TGTGCCAGCAGCACGTATGGACTAGCGGTAGAGACCCAGTACTTC. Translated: CASSTYGLAVETQYF.

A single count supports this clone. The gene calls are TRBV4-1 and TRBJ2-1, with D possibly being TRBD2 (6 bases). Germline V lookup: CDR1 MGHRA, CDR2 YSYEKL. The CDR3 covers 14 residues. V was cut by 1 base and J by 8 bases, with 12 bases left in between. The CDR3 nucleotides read TGCGCCAGCAGCCAAGGGACTAACCGGGATGAGCAGTTCTTC. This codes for CASSQGTNRDEQFF.

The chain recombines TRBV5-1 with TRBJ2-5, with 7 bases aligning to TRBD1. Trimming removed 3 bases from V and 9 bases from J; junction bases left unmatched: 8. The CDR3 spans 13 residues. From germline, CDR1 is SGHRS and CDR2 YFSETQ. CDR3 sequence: CASSYRQGEPQYF. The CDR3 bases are TGCGCCAGCAGCTATCGACAGGGCGAACCCCAGTACTTC. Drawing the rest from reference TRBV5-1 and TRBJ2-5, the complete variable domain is KAGVTQTPRYLIKTRGQQVTLSCSPISGHRSVSWYQQTPGQGLQFLFEYFSETQRNKGNFPGRFSGRQFSNSRSEMNVSTLELGDSALYLCASSYRQGEPQYFGPGTRLLVL.